The rows below give T cell receptor beta chains drawn from one sample of a study of cytomegalovirus exposure and HLA in healthy donors. The table came from immunoSEQ multiplex PCR; TCRdb's copy has only in-frame clones and leaves some out. The profile shows some 150,000 clones, approximately 80% of them singletons. Sequenced: PBMCs. These receptors were obtained from a woman aged 18-30 years in good health and CMV-seropositive. Each CDR3 is given with its conserved first and last residue. Each record gives: clone size, CDR3 length, J gene, D gene, V gene, CDR3 protein, CDR3 DNA. D genes are given only for firm matches. Clone size is shown for a subset of rows, as once, few, many or a class of expanded clone.

. | 16 | TRBJ2-5 | TRBD2 | TRBV5-1 | CASSPLLAGGQETQYF | TGCGCCAGCAGCCCTCTACTAGCGGGGGGCCAAGAGACCCAGTACTTC
. | 14 | TRBJ2-7 | TRBD2 | TRBV10-1 | CASSWTSGIYEQYF | TGCGCCAGCAGTTGGACTAGCGGGATCTACGAGCAGTACTTC
. | 15 | TRBJ1-1 | . | TRBV7-6 | CASSGLVRGKTEAFF | TGTGCCAGCAGCGGTCTCGTTAGGGGAAAGACTGAAGCTTTCTTT
. | 12 | TRBJ2-1 | . | TRBV18 | CASSPRGSEQFF | TGTGCCAGCTCACCAAGGGGGTCTGAGCAGTTCTTC
. | 15 | TRBJ2-2 | TRBD2 | TRBV11-2 | CASSLVTSGGGELFF | TGTGCCAGCAGCTTAGTCACTAGCGGGGGAGGGGAGCTGTTTTTT
. | 14 | TRBJ1-6 | TRBD1 | TRBV28 | CASTNRRDSPPLHF | TGTGCCAGCACCAATCGTCGGGACAGTCCACCCCTCCACTTT
. | 13 | TRBJ2-7 | TRBD2 | TRBV28 | CASRAGGRNEQYF | TGTGCCAGCAGGGCCGGGGGGAGGAACGAGCAGTACTTC
. | 14 | TRBJ2-7 | . | TRBV30 | CAWSVPTGMNEQYF | TGTGCCTGGAGCGTCCCTACAGGGATGAACGAGCAGTACTTC
. | 13 | TRBJ1-6 | TRBD1 | TRBV29-1 | CSVSSGGNSPLHF | TGCAGCGTATCGTCAGGGGGCAATTCACCCCTCCACTTT
few | 14 | TRBJ2-3 | . | TRBV9 | CASSRDRLEDTQYF | TGTGCCAGCAGCCGTGACAGGCTTGAGGATACGCAGTATTTT
. | 10 | TRBJ1-2 | . | TRBV29-1 | CSVANYGYTF | TGCAGCGTTGCGAACTATGGCTACACCTTC
. | 14 | TRBJ1-5 | . | TRBV4-2 | CASSQGSGNQPQHF | TGTGCCAGCAGCCAAGGGTCGGGCAATCAGCCCCAGCATTTT
. | 17 | TRBJ1-6 | TRBD1 | TRBV5-6 | CASSRDRGNSHNSPLHF | TGTGCCAGCAGTCGGGACAGGGGGAACTCCCATAATTCACCCCTCCACTTT
. | 13 | TRBJ1-2 | . | TRBV7-3 | CASSSAPGGGYTF | TGTGCCAGCAGCTCCGCCCCTGGGGGCGGCTACACCTTC
. | 18 | TRBJ1-3 | TRBD1 | TRBV18 | CASSPARAPTGGINTIYF | TGTGCCAGCTCACCAGCCCGTGCGCCGACAGGGGGGATAAACACCATATATTTT
. | 16 | TRBJ1-2 | . | TRBV9 | CASSANPSIGDYGYTF | TGTGCCAGCAGCGCGAACCCGTCTATTGGAGACTATGGCTACACCTTC
. | 13 | TRBJ1-2 | TRBD1 | TRBV5-4 | CASSPDRGRGYTF | TGTGCCAGCAGCCCGGACAGGGGACGAGGCTACACCTTC
few | 19 | TRBJ2-7 | TRBD1 | TRBV7-2 | CASSRGGRGPGGTIYEQYF | TGTGCCAGCAGCCGAGGGGGCCGCGGTCCGGGCGGAACAATCTACGAGCAGTACTTC
. | 13 | TRBJ1-5 | . | TRBV28 | CASIKRLGQPQHF | TGTGCCAGCATCAAAAGGCTAGGTCAGCCCCAGCATTTT
. | 15 | TRBJ2-2 | . | TRBV2 | CASSLRGGDTGELFF | TGTGCCAGCAGCCTACGGGGTGGGGACACCGGGGAGCTGTTTTTT
once | 15 | TRBJ1-4 | TRBD1 | TRBV19 | CASRNDRAGNEKLFF | TGTGCCAGCCGGAACGACAGGGCCGGTAATGAAAAACTGTTTTTT
. | 15 | TRBJ1-2 | TRBD1 | TRBV5-6 | CASSQSGTGLHGYTF | TGTGCCAGCAGCCAATCCGGGACAGGTCTTCATGGCTACACCTTC
. | 15 | TRBJ1-1 | . | TRBV19 | CASSIVEGVNTEAFF | TGTGCCAGTAGTATAGTAGAGGGGGTTAACACTGAAGCTTTCTTT
. | 16 | TRBJ1-2 | TRBD1 | TRBV4-1 | CASSQLRQGAKSGYTF | TGCGCCAGCAGCCAGCTCCGGCAGGGGGCGAAGTCTGGCTACACCTTC
. | 13 | TRBJ1-2 | TRBD1 | TRBV5-1 | CASSMDRGVAFTF | TGCGCCAGCAGTATGGACAGGGGGGTCGCCTTCACCTTC
. | 15 | TRBJ1-2 | . | TRBV2 | CASSESGQINYGYTF | TGTGCCAGCAGTGAGTCAGGACAGATTAACTATGGCTACACCTTC
. | 13 | TRBJ1-4 | . | TRBV27 | CASSSSTNEKLFF | TGTGCCAGCAGTTCATCAACTAATGAAAAACTGTTTTTT
. | 13 | TRBJ2-7 | . | TRBV5-6 | CASSLGQENRQYF | TGTGCCAGCAGCTTGGGACAGGAAAATCGTCAGTACTTC